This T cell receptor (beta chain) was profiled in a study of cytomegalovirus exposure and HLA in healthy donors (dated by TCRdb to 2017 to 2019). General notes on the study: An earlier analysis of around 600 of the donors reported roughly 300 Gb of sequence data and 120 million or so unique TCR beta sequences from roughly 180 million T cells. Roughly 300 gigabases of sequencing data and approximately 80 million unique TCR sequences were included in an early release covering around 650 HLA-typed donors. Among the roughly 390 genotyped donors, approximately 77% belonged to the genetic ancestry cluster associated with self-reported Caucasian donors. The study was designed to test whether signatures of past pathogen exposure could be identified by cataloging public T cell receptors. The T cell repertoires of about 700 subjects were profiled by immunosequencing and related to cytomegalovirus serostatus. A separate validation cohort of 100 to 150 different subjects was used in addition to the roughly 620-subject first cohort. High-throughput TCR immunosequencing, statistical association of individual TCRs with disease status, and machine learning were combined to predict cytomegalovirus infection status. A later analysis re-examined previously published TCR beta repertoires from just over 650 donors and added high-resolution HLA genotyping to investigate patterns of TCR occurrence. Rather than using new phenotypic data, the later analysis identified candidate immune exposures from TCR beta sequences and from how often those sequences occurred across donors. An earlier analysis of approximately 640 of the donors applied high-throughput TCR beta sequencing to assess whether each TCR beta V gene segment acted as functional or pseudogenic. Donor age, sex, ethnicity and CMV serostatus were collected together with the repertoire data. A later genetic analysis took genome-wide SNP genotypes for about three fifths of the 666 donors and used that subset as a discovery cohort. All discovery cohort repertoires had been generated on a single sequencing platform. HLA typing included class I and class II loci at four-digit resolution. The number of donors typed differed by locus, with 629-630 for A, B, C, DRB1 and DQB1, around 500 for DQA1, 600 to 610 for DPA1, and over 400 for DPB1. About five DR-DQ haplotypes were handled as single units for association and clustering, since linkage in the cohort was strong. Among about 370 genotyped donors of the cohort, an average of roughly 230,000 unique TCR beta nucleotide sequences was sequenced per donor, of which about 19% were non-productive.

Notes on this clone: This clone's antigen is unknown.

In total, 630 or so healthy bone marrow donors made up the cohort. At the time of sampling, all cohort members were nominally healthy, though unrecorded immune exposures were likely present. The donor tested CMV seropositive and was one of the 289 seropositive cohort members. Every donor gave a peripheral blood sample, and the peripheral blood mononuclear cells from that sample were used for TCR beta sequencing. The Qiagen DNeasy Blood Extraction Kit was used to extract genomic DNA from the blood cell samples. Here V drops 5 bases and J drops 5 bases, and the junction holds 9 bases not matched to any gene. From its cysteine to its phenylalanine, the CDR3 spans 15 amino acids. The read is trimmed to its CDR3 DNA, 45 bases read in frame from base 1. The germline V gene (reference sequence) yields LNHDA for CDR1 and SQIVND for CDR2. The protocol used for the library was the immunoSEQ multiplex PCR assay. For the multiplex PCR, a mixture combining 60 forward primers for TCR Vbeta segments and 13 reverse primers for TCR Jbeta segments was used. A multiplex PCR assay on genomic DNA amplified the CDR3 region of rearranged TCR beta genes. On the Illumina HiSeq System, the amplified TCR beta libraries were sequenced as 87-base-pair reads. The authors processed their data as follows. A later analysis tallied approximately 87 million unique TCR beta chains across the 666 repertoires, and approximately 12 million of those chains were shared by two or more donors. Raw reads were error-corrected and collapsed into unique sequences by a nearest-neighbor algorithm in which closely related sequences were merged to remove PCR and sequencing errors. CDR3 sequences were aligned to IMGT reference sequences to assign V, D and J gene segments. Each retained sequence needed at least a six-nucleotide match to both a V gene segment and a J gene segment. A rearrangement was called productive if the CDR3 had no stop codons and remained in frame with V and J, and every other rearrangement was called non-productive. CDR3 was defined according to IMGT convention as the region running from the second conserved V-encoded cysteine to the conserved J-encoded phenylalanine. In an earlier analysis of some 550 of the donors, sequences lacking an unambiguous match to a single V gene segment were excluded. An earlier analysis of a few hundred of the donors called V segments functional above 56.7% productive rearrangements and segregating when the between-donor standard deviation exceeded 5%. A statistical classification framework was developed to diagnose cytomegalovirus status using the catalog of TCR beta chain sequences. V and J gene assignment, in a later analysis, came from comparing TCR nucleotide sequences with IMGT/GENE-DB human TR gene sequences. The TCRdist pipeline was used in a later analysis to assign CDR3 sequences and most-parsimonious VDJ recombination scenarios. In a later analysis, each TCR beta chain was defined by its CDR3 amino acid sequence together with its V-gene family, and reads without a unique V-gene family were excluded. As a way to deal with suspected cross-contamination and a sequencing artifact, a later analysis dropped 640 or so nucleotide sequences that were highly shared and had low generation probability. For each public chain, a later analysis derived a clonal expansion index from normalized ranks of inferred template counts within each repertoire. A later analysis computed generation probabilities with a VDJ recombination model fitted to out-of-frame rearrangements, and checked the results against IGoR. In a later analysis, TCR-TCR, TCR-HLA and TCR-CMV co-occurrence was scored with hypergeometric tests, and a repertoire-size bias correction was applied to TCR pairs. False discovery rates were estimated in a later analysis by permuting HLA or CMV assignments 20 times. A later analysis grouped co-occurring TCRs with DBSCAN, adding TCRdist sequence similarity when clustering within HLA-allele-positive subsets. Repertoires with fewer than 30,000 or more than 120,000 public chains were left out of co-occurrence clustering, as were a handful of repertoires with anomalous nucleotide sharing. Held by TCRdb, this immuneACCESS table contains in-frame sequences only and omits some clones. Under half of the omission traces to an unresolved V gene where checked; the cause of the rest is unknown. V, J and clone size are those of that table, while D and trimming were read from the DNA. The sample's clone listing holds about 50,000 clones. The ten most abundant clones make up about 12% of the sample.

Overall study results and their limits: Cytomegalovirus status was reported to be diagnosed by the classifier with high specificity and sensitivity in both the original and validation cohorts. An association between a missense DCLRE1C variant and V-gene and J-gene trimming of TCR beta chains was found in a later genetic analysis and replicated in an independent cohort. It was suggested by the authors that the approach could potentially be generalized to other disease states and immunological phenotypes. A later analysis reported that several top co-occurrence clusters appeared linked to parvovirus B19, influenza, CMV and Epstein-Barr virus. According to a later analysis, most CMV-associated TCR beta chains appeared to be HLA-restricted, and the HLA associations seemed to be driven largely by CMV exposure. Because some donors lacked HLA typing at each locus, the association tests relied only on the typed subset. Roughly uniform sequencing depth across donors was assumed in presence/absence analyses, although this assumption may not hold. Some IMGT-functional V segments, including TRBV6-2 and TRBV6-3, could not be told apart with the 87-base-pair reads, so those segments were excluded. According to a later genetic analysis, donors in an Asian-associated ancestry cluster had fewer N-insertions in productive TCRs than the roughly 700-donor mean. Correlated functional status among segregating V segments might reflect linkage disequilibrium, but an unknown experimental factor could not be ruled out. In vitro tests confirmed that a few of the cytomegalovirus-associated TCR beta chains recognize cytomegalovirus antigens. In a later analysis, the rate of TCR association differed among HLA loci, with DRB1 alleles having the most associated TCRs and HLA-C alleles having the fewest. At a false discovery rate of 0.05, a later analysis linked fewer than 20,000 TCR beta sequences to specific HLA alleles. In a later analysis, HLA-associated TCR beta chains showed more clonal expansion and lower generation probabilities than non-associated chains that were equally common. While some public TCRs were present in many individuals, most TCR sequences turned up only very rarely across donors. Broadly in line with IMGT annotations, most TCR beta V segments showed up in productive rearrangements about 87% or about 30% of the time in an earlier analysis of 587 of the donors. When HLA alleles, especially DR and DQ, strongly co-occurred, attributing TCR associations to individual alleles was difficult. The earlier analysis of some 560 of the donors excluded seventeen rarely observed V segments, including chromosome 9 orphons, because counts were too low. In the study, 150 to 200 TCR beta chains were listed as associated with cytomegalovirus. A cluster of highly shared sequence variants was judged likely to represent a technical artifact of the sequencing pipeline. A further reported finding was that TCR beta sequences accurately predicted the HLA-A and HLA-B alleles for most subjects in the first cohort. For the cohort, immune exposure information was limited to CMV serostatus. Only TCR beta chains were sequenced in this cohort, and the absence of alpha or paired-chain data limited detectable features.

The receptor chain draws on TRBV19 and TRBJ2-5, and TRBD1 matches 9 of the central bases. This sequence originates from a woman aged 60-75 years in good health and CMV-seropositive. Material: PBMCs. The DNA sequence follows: TGTGCCAGTAGTGCCCAGACAGGGGGTAGGGAGACCCAGTACTTC. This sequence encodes CASSAQTGGRETQYF.